This entry is about one TCR beta chain. Data came from immunoSEQ multiplex PCR; TCRdb stores just in-frame clones and leaves some out. The sample holds 2 million to 2.5 million clones, 85% to 95% seen once. Trimming removed 8 bases from V and 0 bases from J, with 11 bases in between. The CDR3 spans 14 residues. Germline assignment: CDR1 MDHEN and CDR2 SYDVKM. This entry comes from a study of shared clonotypes between healthy human individuals. The specimen sequenced was naive CD4+ T cells from PBMCs. Specified subset: CD45RA+ positively selected. The clonotype comes from a man between 18 and 29 years old in good health. Some clones in this sample may be carry-over from other donors' samples. The genes are TRBV28 and TRBJ1-3, with D possibly TRBD1 on 5 matching bases. CDR3 sequence reads: CASFEGNSGNTIYF. In DNA form, the CDR3 reads TGTGCCAGCTTCGAGGGGAACTCTGGAAACACCATATATTTT. The full variable domain, in which reference TRBV28 and TRBJ1-3 provide the parts outside the CDR3, is DVKVTQSSRYLVKRTGEKVFLECVQDMDHENMFWYRQDPGLGLRLIYFSYDVKMKEKGDIPEGYSVSREKKERFSLILESASTNQTSMYLCASFEGNSGNTIYFGEGSWLTVV.